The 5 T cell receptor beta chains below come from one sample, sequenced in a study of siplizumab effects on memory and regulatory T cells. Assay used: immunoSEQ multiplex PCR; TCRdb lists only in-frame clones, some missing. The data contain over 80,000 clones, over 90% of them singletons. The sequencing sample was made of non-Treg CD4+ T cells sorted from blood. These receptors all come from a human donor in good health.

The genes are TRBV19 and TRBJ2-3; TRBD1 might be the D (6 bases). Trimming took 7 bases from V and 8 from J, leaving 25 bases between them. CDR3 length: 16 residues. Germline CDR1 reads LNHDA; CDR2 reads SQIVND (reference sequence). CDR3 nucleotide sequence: TGTGCCAGTACGGAGCAGGGGACCCTTAGCCGAGGTACGCAGTATTTT. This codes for CASTEQGTLSRGTQYF.

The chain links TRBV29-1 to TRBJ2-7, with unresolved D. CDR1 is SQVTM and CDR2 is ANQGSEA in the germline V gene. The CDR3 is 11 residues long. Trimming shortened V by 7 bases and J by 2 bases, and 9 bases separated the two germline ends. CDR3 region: CSALGTYEQYF. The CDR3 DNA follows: TGCAGCGCTCTCGGCACCTACGAGCAGTACTTC.

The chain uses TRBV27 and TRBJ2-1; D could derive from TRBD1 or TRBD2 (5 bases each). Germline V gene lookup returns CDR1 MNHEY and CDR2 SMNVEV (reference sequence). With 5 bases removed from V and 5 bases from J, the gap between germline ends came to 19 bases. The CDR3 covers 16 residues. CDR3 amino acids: CASSRQEGWPNNEQFF. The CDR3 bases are TGTGCCAGCAGTCGACAAGAGGGGTGGCCTAACAATGAGCAGTTCTTC.

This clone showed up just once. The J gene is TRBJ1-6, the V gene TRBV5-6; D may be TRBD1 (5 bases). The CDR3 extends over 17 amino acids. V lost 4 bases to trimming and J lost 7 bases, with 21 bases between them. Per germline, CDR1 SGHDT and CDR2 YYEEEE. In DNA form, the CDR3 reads TGTGCCAGCAGCCGATCCTCTAGGATCAGGGTCAATTCACCCCTCCACTTT. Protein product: CASSRSSRIRVNSPLHF.

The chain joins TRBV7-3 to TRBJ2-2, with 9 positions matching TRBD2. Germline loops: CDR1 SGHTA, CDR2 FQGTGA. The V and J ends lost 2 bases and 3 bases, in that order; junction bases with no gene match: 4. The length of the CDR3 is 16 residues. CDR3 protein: CASSLHSGSDTGELFF. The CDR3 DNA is TGTGCCAGCAGCTTACATAGCGGGAGCGACACCGGGGAGCTGTTTTTT.